Presented here are 24 T cell receptor beta chains from one specimen sequenced in a study of CD8 T cells in ankylosing spondylitis. TCRdb re-called the 5' RACE reads through MiXCR, storing one row per CDR3 protein. The repertoire has approximately 260,000 distinct CDR3 sequences, around 7.8% of them found once; the top ten carry 6.8%. The specimen was blood, either unsorted or a sorted T cell fraction (not recorded which). The source of these receptors is a male donor with ankylosing spondylitis or in good health (not recorded which).

This clonotype was seen repeatedly, ten times or more. The chain combines TRBV6-1 with TRBJ2-3, with a possible D match to TRBD2 (6 bases). V was pared by 8 bases and J by 6 bases, with 15 bases between. Germline assignment: CDR1 MNHNS and CDR2 SASEGT. The CDR3 spans 13 residues. As DNA, the CDR3 is TGTGCCAGCGGAGGGCAGGCGCGGGATACGCAGTATTTT. Its translation: CASGGQARDTQYF.

Ten or more counts support this clonotype. An end of the junction does not agree with germline; a read error may underlie this. The chain combines TRBV6-1 with TRBJ2-2; the match to TRBD2 covers 8 bases. CDR1 MNHNS and CDR2 SASEGT come from the germline V gene. This CDR3 has 15 residues. Here the CDR3 reads CASREAGEYTGELFF. CDR3 nucleotide sequence: TGTGCCAGCAGAGAAGCGGGAGAGTACACCGGGGAGCTGTTTTTT.

Ten or more counts support this clonotype. The chain couples TRBV27 to TRBJ2-5; D gene uncertain. CDR3 size: 15 residues. V gave up 4 bases and J gave up 1 base, with 13 bases separating them. Germline V lookup: CDR1 MNHEY, CDR2 SMNVEV (reference sequence). The chain's CDR3 is CASSSLGASQETQYF. The CDR3 DNA reads as TGTGCCAGCAGTTCCCTAGGAGCCAGCCAAGAGACCCAGTACTTC.

In this sample, this clonotype turned up many times. The chain uses TRBV6-6 and TRBJ1-3; D ambiguous. CDR1 and CDR2 (germline): MNHNY, SVGAGI (reference sequence). CDR3 length equals 13 residues. The V end lost 6 bases, the J end lost 2 bases, and 8 bases lay between the germline ends. The CDR3 DNA follows: TGTGCCAGCAGAGGCCAGCCTGGAAACACCATATATTTT. Translated: CASRGQPGNTIYF.

This clonotype has at least ten counts. The CDR3 coding sequence is TGTGCCAGCACCCAATCGCCGGGGGGGTGGGACAATGAGCAGTTCTTC. Its protein is CASTQSPGGWDNEQFF. The J gene is TRBJ2-1, the V gene TRBV7-6, with 8 bases aligning to TRBD2. CDR1 is SGHVS, CDR2 FNYEAQ, per germline. The CDR3 totals 16 residues. V lost 7 bases to trimming and J lost 5 bases; unmatched junction nucleotides: 13.

J is TRBJ2-3 and V is TRBV7-2; tentative D call: TRBD2 (6 bases). This CDR3 is built from 16 residues. The V and J ends lost 5 bases and 4 bases respectively, with 19 bases between them. The germline V gene has CDR1 SGHTA and CDR2 FQGNSA. The CDR3 sequence: CASSARGYSGPDTQYF. CDR3 nucleotides: TGTGCCAGCAGCGCACGGGGGTACTCAGGCCCAGATACGCAGTATTTT.

This clonotype was seen repeatedly, ten times or more. V is TRBV12-3 or TRBV12-4 and J is TRBJ2-5, with 8 positions matching TRBD2. Trimming cost V 5 bases and J 2 bases; bases outside gene matches: 10. The CDR3 has 16 residues. In nucleotides, the CDR3 is TGTGCCAGCAGTCAGTCGCAGCGGGGGATTCAAGAGACCCAGTACTTC. It encodes CASSQSQRGIQETQYF.

This clonotype showed up many times. The rearrangement links TRBV20-1 to TRBJ2-1; TRBD1 might be the D (6 bases). Deletions cut 6 bases from V and 1 base from J, with 13 bases between. The CDR3 consists of 14 residues. The V gene's germline CDR1 is DFQATT and CDR2 SNEGSKA (reference sequence). The CDR3 DNA reads as TGCAGTGCCCTCACTAGGGGGTCCTACAATGAGCAGTTCTTC. It yields the protein CSALTRGSYNEQFF.

At least ten counts were recorded for this clonotype. The V call is TRBV2, the J call TRBJ1-2; D is ambiguous. The V end lost 2 bases, the J end lost 7 bases, and 8 bases lay between the germline ends. The CDR3 covers 12 residues. Germline CDR1 is SNHLY and CDR2 is FYNNEI. The CDR3 coding sequence is TGTGCCAGCAGTGAATCGGGCTTTGGCTACACCTTC. It codes for CASSESGFGYTF. Based on the CDR3 plus reference TRBV2 and TRBJ1-2, the full variable domain is EPEVTQTPSHQVTQMGQEVILRCVPISNHLYFYWYRQILGQKVEFLVSFYNNEISEKSEIFDDQFSVERPDGSNFTLKIRSTKLEDSAMYFCASSESGFGYTFGSGTRLTVV.

This clonotype appeared many times. The V gene is TRBV20-1, the J gene TRBJ2-3; 9 bases line up with TRBD2. Germline V gene data show CDR1 as DFQATT and CDR2 as SNEGSKA (reference sequence). V lost 0 bases, J lost 3 bases, and 10 bases stayed unmatched. The CDR3 is 17 amino acids. The CDR3 spells CSARDRRGGRLTDTQYF. In nucleotides, the CDR3 is TGCAGTGCTAGAGATCGGCGGGGGGGCCGGTTGACAGATACGCAGTATTTT.

This clonotype was detected many times. The chain employs TRBV5-1 and TRBJ2-2; D is possibly TRBD2 (5 bases). The V end was cut by 3 bases, the J end by 6 bases, with 21 bases between. CDR1 SGHRS and CDR2 YFSETQ come from the germline V gene. CDR3 length equals 17 residues. The CDR3 protein is CASSYYALAEEPGELFF. The DNA for the CDR3 is TGCGCCAGCAGCTATTACGCGCTGGCGGAGGAACCCGGGGAGCTGTTTTTT. The full variable domain, rest sourced from reference TRBV5-1 and TRBJ2-2, is KAGVTQTPRYLIKTRGQQVTLSCSPISGHRSVSWYQQTPGQGLQFLFEYFSETQRNKGNFPGRFSGRQFSNSRSEMNVSTLELGDSALYLCASSYYALAEEPGELFFGEGSRLTVL.

This clonotype occurred many times. The genes are TRBV27 and TRBJ1-1; no firm D call. The CDR3 contains 13 residues. Germline CDR1 MNHEY, CDR2 SMNVEV (reference sequence). V lost 2 bases to trimming and J lost 0 bases, with 4 bases between them. The CDR3 is CASSLQVNTEAFF. The CDR3 DNA sequence: TGTGCCAGCAGTTTACAAGTGAACACTGAAGCTTTCTTT.

This clonotype has at least ten counts. The CDR3 here is CSARDQGQGNNEQFF. In nucleotides, the CDR3 is TGCAGTGCTAGAGATCAGGGACAGGGGAACAATGAGCAGTTCTTC. The rearrangement joins TRBV20-1 to TRBJ2-1; TRBD1 agrees at 10 bases. Per germline, CDR1 DFQATT and CDR2 SNEGSKA (reference sequence). V lost 0 bases, J lost 5 bases, and 4 bases stayed unmatched. The CDR3 sequence is 15 residues long.

This clonotype was recorded at least ten times. This chain uses TRBV12-3 or TRBV12-4 with TRBJ1-4; 7 bases are shared with TRBD1. V was pared by 7 bases and J by 2 bases, with 7 bases of the junction left unmatched. The CDR3 runs to 15 residues. This CDR3 reads CASIWTGATNEKLFF. CDR3 sequence (DNA): TGTGCCAGCATCTGGACAGGAGCCACTAATGAAAAACTGTTTTTT.

This clonotype was found many times. The V call is TRBV7-9, the J call TRBJ2-3, with 7 bases fitting TRBD1. The germline gives CDR1 SEHNR, CDR2 FQNEAQ (reference sequence). The CDR3 is made up of 15 amino acids. With 7 bases clipped from V and 0 bases from J, the junction kept 7 bases outside the gene matches. This CDR3 reads CASNLQGPSTDTQYF. In DNA form, the CDR3 reads TGTGCCAGCAACCTACAGGGGCCAAGCACAGATACGCAGTATTTT.

This clonotype was detected ten times or more. The V gene is TRBV15, the J gene TRBJ2-2; D gene ambiguous. Germline lookup yields CDR1 LNHNV and CDR2 YYDKDF (reference sequence). The CDR3 runs to 13 residues. Trimming took 0 bases from V and 7 from J, leaving 6 bases between them. CDR3 residues: CATSRDRVGELFF. The CDR3, as DNA: TGTGCCACCAGCAGAGATCGGGTCGGGGAGCTGTTTTTT. Full variable domain (rest looked up from reference TRBV15 and TRBJ2-2): DAMVIQNPRYQVTQFGKPVTLSCSQTLNHNVMYWYQQKSSQAPKLLFHYYDKDFNNEADTPDNFQSRRPNTSFCFLDIRSPGLGDTAMYLCATSRDRVGELFFGEGSRLTVL.

This clonotype was detected many times. The chain carries TRBV20-1 and TRBJ1-3; no clear D gene. The CDR3 spans 13 residues. V was cut by 7 bases and J by 0 bases, with 10 bases left in between. Looked up from germline, CDR1 is DFQATT and CDR2 is SNEGSKA (reference sequence). This chain's CDR3 is CSVPQHSGNTIYF. The CDR3 bases are TGCAGTGTTCCGCAGCACTCTGGAAACACCATATATTTT.

This clonotype came up many times. V is TRBV5-1 and J is TRBJ2-7; tentatively, D is TRBD1 (6 bases). CDR3 length: 14 amino acids. Looked up from germline, CDR1 is SGHRS and CDR2 is YFSETQ. V was shortened by 0 bases and J by 2 bases, with 9 bases between the two germline ends. The CDR3: CASSLGPGAYEQYF. CDR3 in DNA: TGCGCCAGCAGCTTGGGTCCAGGGGCCTACGAGCAGTACTTC.

The J gene is TRBJ1-2, the V gene TRBV30; TRBD1 might be the D (6 bases). Germline CDR1 is GTSNPN and CDR2 is SVGIG (reference sequence). CDR3 length: 14 amino acids. The ends were cut back, 0 bases at V and 6 bases at J, with 14 bases in the middle. CDR3 protein: CAWSVAPGADGYTF. In DNA, the CDR3 is TGTGCCTGGAGTGTAGCCCCAGGGGCCGATGGCTACACCTTC.

Many counts were recorded for this clonotype. This chain connects TRBV3-1 to TRBJ1-1; a weak D match, TRBD1 (5 bases). V dropped 1 base and J dropped 7 bases, with 10 bases sitting between them. CDR3 length: 13 amino acids. Germline-derived CDR1 and CDR2 are LGHDT and YNNKEL (reference sequence). The CDR3 loop is CASSQVGQVEAFF. The CDR3 coding sequence is TGTGCCAGCAGCCAAGTCGGACAAGTTGAAGCTTTCTTT.

There are many counts of this clonotype. The genes are TRBV11-3 and TRBJ2-3; a possible D gene is TRBD1 (6 bases). V shed 2 bases and J shed 2 bases, with 17 bases lying between them. This CDR3 spans 17 amino acids. CDR1 and CDR2 (germline): SGHNT, YENEEA. CDR3 region: CASSLQPRDTFTDTQYF. For the CDR3, the DNA is TGTGCCAGCAGCTTACAACCCCGGGACACATTCACAGATACGCAGTATTTT.

At least ten counts were recorded for this clonotype. The chain joins TRBV10-3 to TRBJ1-1, with TRBD1 matching 7 bases. With V trimmed by 0 bases and J by 0 bases, 4 bases remained unmatched. In germline, CDR1 is ENHRY, CDR2 SYGVKD. CDR3 length: 16 amino acids. CDR3 loop: CAISESGQTMNTEAFF. Here the CDR3 DNA reads TGTGCCATCAGTGAGTCGGGACAGACTATGAACACTGAAGCTTTCTTT.

This clonotype was seen ten or more times. The chain couples TRBV6-1 to TRBJ1-2, with D unresolved. The CDR3 loop spans 11 amino acids. V was pared by 4 bases and J by 4 bases, with 4 bases between. CDR1 and CDR2 from the germline V gene are MNHNS and SASEGT. The CDR3 DNA sequence: TGTGCCAGCAGTGGGATCTATGGCTACACCTTC. Amino acids: CASSGIYGYTF.

This clonotype showed up many times. CDR3 in amino acids: CASSYGASSGATF. CDR3 nucleotide sequence: TGTGCCAGCAGTTACGGAGCCAGCTCAGGGGCGACCTTC. The rearrangement uses TRBV6-2 or TRBV6-3 and TRBJ1-2; a possible D gene is TRBD1 (6 bases). This CDR3 region has 13 residues. Germline assignment: CDR1 MNHEY and CDR2 SVGEGT. Trimming shortened V by 2 bases and J by 14 bases, and 18 bases separated the two germline ends.